This entry features one T cell receptor beta chain sequence. Its target is not known. This specimen comes from a study of cytomegalovirus exposure and HLA in healthy donors. General observations from the study: Later on, analysis showed that most CMV-associated TCR beta chains appeared to be HLA-restricted. In vitro data verified a few CMV-associated chains as specific for CMV antigens. Some highly shared sequence variants likely arose as a pipeline artifact. Within an earlier analysis, most TCR beta V segments proved productive either about 90% or about 30% of the time.

Vbeta (60) and Jbeta (13) primers were used in the PCR. Assay: immunoSEQ multiplex PCR; the TCRdb copy retains only in-frame clones and omits some. The sample carries tens of thousands of clones, less than 65% recorded once. Germline CDR1 reads SGHNT; CDR2 reads YYREEE (reference sequence). CDR3 size: 14 residues. The V segment lost 3 bases and the J segment 7 bases; nucleotides outside the gene matches: 6. Sequenced sample: PBMCs. This rearrangement joins TRBV5-4 to TRBJ1-4; 7 bases are a match to TRBD1. The TCR comes from a woman between 25 and 40 years old in good health and CMV-seropositive. In DNA, the CDR3 is TGTGCCAGCAGCTCTCAGGGGGGCGGTGAAAAACTGTTTTTT. Amino acid sequence: CASSSQGGGEKLFF.